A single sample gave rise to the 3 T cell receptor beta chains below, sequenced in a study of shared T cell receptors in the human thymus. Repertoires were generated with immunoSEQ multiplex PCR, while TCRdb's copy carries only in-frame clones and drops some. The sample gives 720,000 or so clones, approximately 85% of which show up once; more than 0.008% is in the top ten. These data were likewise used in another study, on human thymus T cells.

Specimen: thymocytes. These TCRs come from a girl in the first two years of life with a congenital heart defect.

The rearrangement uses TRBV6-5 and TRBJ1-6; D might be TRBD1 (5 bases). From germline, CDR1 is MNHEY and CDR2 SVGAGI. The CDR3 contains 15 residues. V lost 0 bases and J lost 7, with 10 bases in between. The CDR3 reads CASSYSQGANSPLHF. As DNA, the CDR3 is TGTGCCAGCAGTTACTCGCAGGGTGCCAATTCACCCCTCCACTTT.

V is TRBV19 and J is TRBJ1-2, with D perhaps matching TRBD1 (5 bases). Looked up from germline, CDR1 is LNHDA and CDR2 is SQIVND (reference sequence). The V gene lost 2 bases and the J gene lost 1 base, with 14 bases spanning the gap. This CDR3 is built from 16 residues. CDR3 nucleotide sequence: TGTGCCAGTAGTATAACTGCCGGACATTATAACTATGGCTACACCTTC. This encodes CASSITAGHYNYGYTF.

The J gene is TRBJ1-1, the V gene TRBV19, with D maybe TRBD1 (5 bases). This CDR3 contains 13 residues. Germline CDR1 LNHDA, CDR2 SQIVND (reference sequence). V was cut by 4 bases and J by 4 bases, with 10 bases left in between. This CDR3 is CASSNQGRTEAFF. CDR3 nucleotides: TGTGCCAGTAGTAACCAGGGTCGCACTGAAGCTTTCTTT. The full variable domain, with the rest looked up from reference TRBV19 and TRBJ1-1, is DGGITQSPKYLFRKEGQNVTLSCEQNLNHDAMYWYRQDPGQGLRLIYYSQIVNDFQKGDIAEGYSVSREKKESFPLTVTSAQKNPTAFYLCASSNQGRTEAFFGQGTRLTVV.